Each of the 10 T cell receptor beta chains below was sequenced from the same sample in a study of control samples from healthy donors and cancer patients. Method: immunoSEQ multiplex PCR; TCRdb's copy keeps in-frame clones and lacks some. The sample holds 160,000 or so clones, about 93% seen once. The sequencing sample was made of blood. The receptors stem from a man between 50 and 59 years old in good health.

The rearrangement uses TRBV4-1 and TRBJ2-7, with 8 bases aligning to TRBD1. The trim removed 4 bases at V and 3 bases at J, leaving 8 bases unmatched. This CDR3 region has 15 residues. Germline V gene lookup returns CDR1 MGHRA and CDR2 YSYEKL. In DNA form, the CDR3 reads TGCGCCAGCAGCCCCGGGACAGGAAATCTCTACGAGCAGTACTTC. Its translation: CASSPGTGNLYEQYF.

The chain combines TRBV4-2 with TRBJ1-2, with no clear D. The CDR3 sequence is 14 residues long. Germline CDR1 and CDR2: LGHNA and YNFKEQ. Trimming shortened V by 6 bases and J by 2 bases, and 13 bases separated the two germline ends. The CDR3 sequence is CASSPRTDNYGYTF. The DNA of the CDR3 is TGTGCCAGCAGTCCTAGGACGGACAACTATGGCTACACCTTC.

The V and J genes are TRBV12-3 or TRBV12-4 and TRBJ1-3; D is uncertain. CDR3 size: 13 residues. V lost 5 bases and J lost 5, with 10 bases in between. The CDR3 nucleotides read TGTGCCAGCAGTAAAAGCACAAGAAACACCATATATTTT. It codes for CASSKSTRNTIYF.

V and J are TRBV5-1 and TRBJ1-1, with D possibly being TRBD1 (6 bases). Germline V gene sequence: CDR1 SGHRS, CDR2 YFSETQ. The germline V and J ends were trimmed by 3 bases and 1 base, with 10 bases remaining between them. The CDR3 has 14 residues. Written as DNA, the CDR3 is TGCGCCAGCAGCTCCGGGACAAAGAACACTGAAGCTTTCTTT. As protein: CASSSGTKNTEAFF.

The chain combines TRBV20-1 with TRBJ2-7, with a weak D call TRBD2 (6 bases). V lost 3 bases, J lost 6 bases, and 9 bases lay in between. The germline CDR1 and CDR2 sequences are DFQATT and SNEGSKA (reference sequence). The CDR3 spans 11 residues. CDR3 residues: CSASGGREQYF. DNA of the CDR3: TGCAGTGCTAGCGGGGGTCGCGAGCAGTACTTC.

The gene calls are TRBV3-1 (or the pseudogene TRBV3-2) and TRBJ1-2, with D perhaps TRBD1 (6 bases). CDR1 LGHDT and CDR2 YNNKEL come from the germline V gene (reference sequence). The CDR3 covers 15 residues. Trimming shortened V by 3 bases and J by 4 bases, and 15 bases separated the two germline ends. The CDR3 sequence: CASSQGSQGPYGYTF. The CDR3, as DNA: TGTGCCAGCAGCCAGGGTTCTCAGGGGCCCTATGGCTACACCTTC.

The chain's CDR3 is CASSVEAGTDTQYF. The CDR3 coding sequence is TGTGCCAGCAGCGTAGAGGCAGGCACAGATACGCAGTATTTT. V and J are TRBV9 and TRBJ2-3, with no clear D. The germline V gene has CDR1 SGDLS and CDR2 YYNGEE. The CDR3 contains 14 residues. V lost 0 bases to trimming and J lost 1 base, with 6 bases between them.

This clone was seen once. The CDR3 spells CASSRQGAFQETQYF. The CDR3 DNA reads TGTGCCAGCTCCCGACAGGGCGCCTTCCAAGAGACCCAGTACTTC. The chain joins TRBV18 to TRBJ2-5; 7 nucleotides align to TRBD1. The CDR3 is 15 residues long. The J segment lost 1 base and the V segment lost 6 bases, leaving 8 bases of the junction unmatched. The germline CDR1 and CDR2 sequences are KGHSH and LQKENI. The complete variable domain, with remaining parts taken from reference TRBV18 and TRBJ2-5, reads NAGVMQNPRHLVRRRGQEARLRCSPMKGHSHVYWYRQLPEEGLKFMVYLQKENIIDESGMPKERFSAEFPKEGPSILRIQQVVRGDSAAYFCASSRQGAFQETQYFGPGTRLLVL.

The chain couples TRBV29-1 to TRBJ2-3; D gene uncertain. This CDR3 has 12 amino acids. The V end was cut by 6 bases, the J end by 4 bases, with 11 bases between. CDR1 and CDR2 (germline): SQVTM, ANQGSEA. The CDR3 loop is CSVVPESDTQYF. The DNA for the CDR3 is TGCAGCGTCGTACCGGAGTCAGATACGCAGTATTTT.

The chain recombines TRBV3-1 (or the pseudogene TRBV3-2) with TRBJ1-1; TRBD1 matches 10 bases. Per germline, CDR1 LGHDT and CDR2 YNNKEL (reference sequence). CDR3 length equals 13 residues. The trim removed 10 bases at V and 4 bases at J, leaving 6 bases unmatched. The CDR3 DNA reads TGTGCCACCTCGGACAGGGGGGGCACTGAAGCTTTCTTT. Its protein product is CATSDRGGTEAFF.